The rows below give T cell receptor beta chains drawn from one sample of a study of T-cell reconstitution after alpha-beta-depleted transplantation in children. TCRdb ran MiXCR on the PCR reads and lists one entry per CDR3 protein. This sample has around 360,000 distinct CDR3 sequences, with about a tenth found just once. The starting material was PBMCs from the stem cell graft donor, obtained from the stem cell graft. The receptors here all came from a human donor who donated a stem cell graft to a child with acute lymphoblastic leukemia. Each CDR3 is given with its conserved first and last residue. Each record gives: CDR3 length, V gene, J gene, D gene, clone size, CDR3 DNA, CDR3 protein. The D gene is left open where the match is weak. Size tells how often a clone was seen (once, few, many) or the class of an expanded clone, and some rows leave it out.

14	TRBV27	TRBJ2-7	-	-	TGTGCCAGCAGCGCCACAGGGTGGGCCTACGAGCAGTACTTC	CASSATGWAYEQYF
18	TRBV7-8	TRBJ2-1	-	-	TGTGCCAGCAGCTCCCCTTGGACGGGAAAGGGTTCCTACAATGAGCAGTTCTTC	CASSSPWTGKGSYNEQFF
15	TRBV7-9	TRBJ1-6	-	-	TGTGCCAGCGGGTTCGGGGACTCCTATAATTCACCCCTCCACTTT	CASGFGDSYNSPLHF
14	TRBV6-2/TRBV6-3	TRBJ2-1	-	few	TGTGCCAGCAGTTACTCCGCCAACTACAATGAGCAGTTCTTC	CASSYSANYNEQFF
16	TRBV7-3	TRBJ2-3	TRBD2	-	TGTGCCAGCAGCTTAAGTGGTAGCGGGAACACAGATACGCAGTATTTT	CASSLSGSGNTDTQYF
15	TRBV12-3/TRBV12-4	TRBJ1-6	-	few	TGTGCCAGCAGCGGCCGCGTCGGGGATAATTCACCCCTCCACTTT	CASSGRVGDNSPLHF
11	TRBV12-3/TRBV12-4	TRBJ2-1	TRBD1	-	TGTGCCAGCACTTACAGGGGTAGCCAGTTCTTC	CASTYRGSQFF
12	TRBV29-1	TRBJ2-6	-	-	TGCAGCGTTGCCTCTGGGGCCAACGGCCTGACTTTC	CSVASGANGLTF
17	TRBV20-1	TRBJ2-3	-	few	TGCAGTGCTGGGGGAGACGTGGGCGGAAGCCACACAGATACGCAGTATTTT	CSAGGDVGGSHTDTQYF
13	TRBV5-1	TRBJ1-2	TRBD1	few	TGCGCCAGCAGCTTCGAGGGGGCAAGTGGCTACACCTTC	CASSFEGASGYTF
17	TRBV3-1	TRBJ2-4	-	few	TGTGCCAGCAGCCAAGAACGCATCTGGGCCGACAAAAACATTCAGTACTTC	CASSQERIWADKNIQYF
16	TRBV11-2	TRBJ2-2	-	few	TGTGCCAGCAGCCCCCTTAGGGGCCCACCTACCGGGGAGCTGTTTTTT	CASSPLRGPPTGELFF
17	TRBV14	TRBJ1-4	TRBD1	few	TGTGCCAGCAGCCAACTTTCTAGGACAGGGCGGGATGAAAAACTGTTTTTT	CASSQLSRTGRDEKLFF
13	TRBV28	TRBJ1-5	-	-	TGTGCCAGCAGGGGGGCGTACAATCAGCCCCAGCATTTT	CASRGAYNQPQHF
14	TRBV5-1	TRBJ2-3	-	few	TGCGCCAGCAGTATTAGCGGTCAGGGTGATACGCAGTATTTT	CASSISGQGDTQYF
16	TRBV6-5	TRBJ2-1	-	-	TGTGCCAGCAGTTACGGGGGCGGGAGCTCCTACAATGAGCAGTTCTTC	CASSYGGGSSYNEQFF
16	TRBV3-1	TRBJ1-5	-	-	TGTGCCAGCAGCCAAGGGCTGGGGGTTCGGCAACAGCCCCAGCATTTT	CASSQGLGVRQQPQHF
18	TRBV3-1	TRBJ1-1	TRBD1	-	TGTGCCAGCAGCCAAGACCACTGGGGGGACAGGGGGCTCACTGAAGCTTTCTTT	CASSQDHWGDRGLTEAFF
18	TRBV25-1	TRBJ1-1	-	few	TGTGCCAGCAGTGAATATAGTTTAACCGCTGGCGGTAACACTGAAGCTTTCTTT	CASSEYSLTAGGNTEAFF
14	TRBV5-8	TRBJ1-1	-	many	TGTGCCAGCAGCTTGGGGGGAATGCACACTGAAGCTTTCTTT	CASSLGGMHTEAFF
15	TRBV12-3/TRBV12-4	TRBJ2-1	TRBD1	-	TGTGCCAGCAGTCTTGGGACAGGCCGAGGGAATGAGCAGTTCTTC	CASSLGTGRGNEQFF
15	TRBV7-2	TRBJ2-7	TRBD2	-	TGTGCCAGCAGCTTCGTAGCGGGGAACCCCTACGAGCAGTACTTC	CASSFVAGNPYEQYF
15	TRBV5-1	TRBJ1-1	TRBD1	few	TGCGCCAGCAGCTTGGCCGGGACAGAGAACACTGAAGCTTTCTTT	CASSLAGTENTEAFF
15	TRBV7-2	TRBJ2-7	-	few	TGTGCCAGCAGCCTGCGAGGACAGAGCTCCTACGAGCAGTACTTC	CASSLRGQSSYEQYF
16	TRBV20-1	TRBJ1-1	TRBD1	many	TGCAGTGCTAGGGAGACAGGGGGCCCGATGAACACTGAAGCTTTCTTT	CSARETGGPMNTEAFF
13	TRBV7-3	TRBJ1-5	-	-	TGTGCCAGCAGCCCGGCAGTCAATCAGCCCCAGCATTTT	CASSPAVNQPQHF
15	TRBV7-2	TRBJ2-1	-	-	TGTGCCAGCAGCTCCCAGGGCGGAGCCTACAATGAGCAGTTCTTC	CASSSQGGAYNEQFF
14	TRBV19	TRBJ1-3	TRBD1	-	TGTGCCAGTACCTACAGGGGAGGAGGAAACACCATATATTTT	CASTYRGGGNTIYF
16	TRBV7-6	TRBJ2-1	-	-	TGTGCCAGCAGCTCAACCCCGGGACATTCCTACAATGAGCAGTTCTTC	CASSSTPGHSYNEQFF
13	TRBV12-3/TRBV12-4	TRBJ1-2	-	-	TGTGCCAGCAGTTTGGACAGTAGCTATGGCTACACCTTC	CASSLDSSYGYTF
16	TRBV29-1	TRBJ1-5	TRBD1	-	TGCAGCGTAATGCTCGCAGGGGGCGCGGGCAATCAGCCCCAGCATTTT	CSVMLAGGAGNQPQHF
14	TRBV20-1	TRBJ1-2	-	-	TGCAGTGCTAGAGATTTTCGGGTTAGCTATGGCTACACCTTC	CSARDFRVSYGYTF
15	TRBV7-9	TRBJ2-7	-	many	TGTGCCAGCAGCTTGACGGGAGTTTTAGGCTACGAGCAGTACTTC	CASSLTGVLGYEQYF
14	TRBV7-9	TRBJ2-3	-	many	TGTGCCAGCAGCAGCCGGGACAGCACAGATACGCAGTATTTT	CASSSRDSTDTQYF
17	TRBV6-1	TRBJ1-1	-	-	TGTGCCAGCAGCCGAGGGTCGGCAGGGTACGGTAACACTGAAGCTTTCTTT	CASSRGSAGYGNTEAFF
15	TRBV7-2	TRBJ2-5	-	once	TGTGCCAGCAGCCCTCTAATCAGGGGGGTAGAGACCCAGTACTTC	CASSPLIRGVETQYF
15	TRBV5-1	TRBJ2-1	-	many	TGCGCCAGCAGCCTGGAAGGCAGGTCCTACAATGAGCAGTTCTTC	CASSLEGRSYNEQFF
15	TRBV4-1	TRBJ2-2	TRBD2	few	TGCGCCAGCAGCCAAGTTCTAGCGGGCACCGGGGAGCTGTTTTTT	CASSQVLAGTGELFF